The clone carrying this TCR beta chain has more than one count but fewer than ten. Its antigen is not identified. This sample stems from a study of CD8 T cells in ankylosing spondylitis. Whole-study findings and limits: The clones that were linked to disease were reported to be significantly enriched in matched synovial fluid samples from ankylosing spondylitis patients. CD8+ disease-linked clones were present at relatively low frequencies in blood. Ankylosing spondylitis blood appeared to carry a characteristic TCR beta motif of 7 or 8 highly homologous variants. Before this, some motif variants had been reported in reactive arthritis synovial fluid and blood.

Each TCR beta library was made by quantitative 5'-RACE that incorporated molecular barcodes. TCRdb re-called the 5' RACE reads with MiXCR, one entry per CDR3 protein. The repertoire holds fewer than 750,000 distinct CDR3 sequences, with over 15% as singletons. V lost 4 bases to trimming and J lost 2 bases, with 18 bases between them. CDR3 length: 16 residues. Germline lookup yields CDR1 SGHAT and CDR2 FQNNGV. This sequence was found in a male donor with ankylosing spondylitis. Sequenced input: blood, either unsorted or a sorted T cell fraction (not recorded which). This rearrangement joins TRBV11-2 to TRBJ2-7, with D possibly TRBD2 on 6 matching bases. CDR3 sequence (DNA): TGTGCCAGCAGCTATCGGGACTCCCGAAGTCCCTACGAGCAGTACTTC. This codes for CASSYRDSRSPYEQYF.